The 6 T cell receptor beta chains presented below share a single source sample, sequenced in a study of blood T cell repertoires in COVID-19 (dated by TCRdb to 2019 to 2021). Library generation was performed with the immunoSEQ multiplex PCR assay. TCRdb obtained this table from immuneACCESS and retained in-frame rearrangements with V and J assigned. These tables miss some clones; where compared with another copy, unresolved V genes account for less than half of the shortfall, and the remainder is unexplained. This sample has about 280,000 clones in its table, and 75% to 90% of those were observed once. The ten largest clones represent around 13% of the sample. The sequenced sample consisted of peripheral blood. All receptors derive from a woman in her sixties or seventies with COVID-19, enrolled during active disease.

The chain uses TRBV21-1 and TRBJ2-5; TRBD1 is the table's D call, not checked against the DNA. TRBV21-1 is a documented pseudogene. The CDR3 extends over 15 amino acids. The CDR3 nucleotides read TGTGCCAGCAGCCCCCGTACAGCAGGGCCGGAGACCCAGTACTTC. Residues: CASSPRTAGPETQYF.

The table lists this clone with a count of one. V and J are TRBV11-2 and TRBJ2-2; TRBD2 might be the D (7 bases). This CDR3 region has 18 residues. In germline, CDR1 is SGHAT, CDR2 FQNNGV. V lost 1 base, J lost 0 bases, and 15 bases lay in between. The CDR3 is CASSLAGRGGPNTGELFF. CDR3 DNA sequence: TGTGCCAGCAGCTTAGCAGGTCGCGGGGGCCCGAACACCGGGGAGCTGTTTTTT.

Comments on this clone: The same CDR3 can be traced to other DNA sequences in this sample. This chain links TRBV27 with TRBJ1-1; D unresolved. The CDR3 covers 13 residues. Germline V gives CDR1 MNHEY, CDR2 SMNVEV (reference sequence). V was clipped by 2 bases and J by 8 bases, with 12 bases between them. CDR3 nucleotide sequence: TGTGCCAGCAGTTTAGGGCGGGGTACAGAAGCTTTCTTT. Its protein is CASSLGRGTEAFF.

The sample holds one count of this clone. This chain connects TRBV6-2 or TRBV6-3 to TRBJ1-2; no clear D gene. Trimming cost V 2 bases and J 4 bases, with 8 bases left between them. This CDR3 is 13 amino acids long. Germline-derived CDR1 and CDR2 are MNHEY and SVGEGT. The CDR3: CASSYGARYGYTF. The DNA of the CDR3 is TGTGCCAGCAGTTACGGAGCACGCTATGGCTACACCTTC.

The chain uses TRBV6-1 and TRBJ1-5, with 11 nucleotides matching TRBD1. CDR3 length equals 20 residues. V lost 3 bases and J lost 1; bases outside the gene matches: 14. Germline V lookup: CDR1 MNHNS, CDR2 SASEGT. The CDR3 sequence is CASSDNLDRGLLSSNQPQHF. Written as DNA, the CDR3 is TGTGCCAGCAGTGATAATTTGGACAGGGGGCTTTTGTCCAGCAATCAGCCCCAGCATTTT.

This sequence joins TRBV18 and TRBJ2-1; D perhaps matches TRBD1 (6 bases). The ends were cut back, 2 bases at V and 8 bases at J, with 7 bases in the middle. The CDR3 loop spans 12 amino acids. CDR1 and CDR2 (germline): KGHSH, LQKENI. The CDR3 coding sequence is TGTGCCAGCTCACCAGGGGGCGATGAGCAGTTCTTC. Its translation is CASSPGGDEQFF.